This TCR beta chain emerged from a study of T cells in Graves' hyperthyroidism and ophthalmopathy (dated by TCRdb to about 2019). General notes on the study: Peripheral blood was sampled at the time of initial diagnosis, prior to any treatment. A discovery cohort of around 98 patients, 43 with Graves' ophthalmopathy and about 60 with stable Graves' hyperthyroidism, was used to find distinguishing TCR V-J signatures. Whether ophthalmopathy could be predicted prospectively was tested in an independent validation cohort made up of roughly 20 hyperthyroidism patients plus 17 patients who later progressed to ophthalmopathy. For training and testing, the 100 or so patients in the discovery cohort were randomly divided in a 7:3 ratio. In several Graves' hyperthyroidism patients, the study also compared T-cell repertoires from thyroid tissue with T-cell repertoires from blood. Following sampling, methimazole starting at 30 mg daily was given to hyperthyroidism patients, and high-dose intravenous methylprednisolone was given to ophthalmopathy patients. The paper reports TCR Vbeta CDR3 sequencing of over 120 peripheral blood samples: approximately 43 ophthalmopathy, about 75 hyperthyroidism and about 17 progressor patients. Results the study describes overall, beyond this receptor: In validation, the model predicted progression to ophthalmopathy a median of about 6.5 months before onset, with about 71% sensitivity and 72.22% specificity. No statistical method was used to set the sample size in advance, and investigators knew the group allocation. A model built on a 13 V-J signature distinguished ophthalmopathy from stable hyperthyroidism, reaching around 90% sensitivity and approximately 83% specificity in cross-validation and 80%/75% in testing. Most expanded thyroid clonotypes (frequency above 0.001) were also detected in blood, suggesting blood repertoires may reflect thyroid immune responses.

The sample holds many counts of this clonotype. This receptor's antigen is unknown. There are no base qualities to consult, and no much larger clone falls within one base. The germline V gene (reference sequence) gives CDR1 as WNHNN and CDR2 as SYGVQD. The CDR3 holds 17 amino acids from the cysteine to the phenylalanine. The only DNA kept is the CDR3, 51 bases in frame from the first base. The trim is 0 bases for V and 5 bases for J, with a gap of 18 bases between the germline ends. Graves' hyperthyroidism was defined as stable when no progression to ophthalmopathy occurred over 18 months of follow-up. Hyperthyroidism patients were newly diagnosed, had a disease duration of under 2 months, and were aged 18 to 65 years. The study excluded patients with uncontrolled infections, other autoimmune diseases, pregnancy or lactation. Diagnoses were established on the basis of clinical symptoms, serum thyroxine and TRAb, thyroid ultrasound, and orbital computed tomography. PBMCs were isolated from about 10 ml of fresh peripheral blood by Ficoll-Paque density gradient centrifugation. Total RNA was extracted using Trizol reagent, and RNA quality was assessed on an Agilent 2100 Bioanalyzer.

Amplification of TCR beta CDR3 regions was carried out from RNA transcripts. A first-round RT-PCR of the TCR CDR3 used the HTBI primer set with the Qiagen OneStep RT-PCR kit. Libraries were constructed in a second round of multiplex PCR, after which size selection and purification were performed. The libraries were sequenced on an Illumina HiSeq2000 using paired-end 100 bp reads. In the paper's pipeline: SOAPnuke was used to process the raw data, throwing out any read that contained adapters or uncalled bases, had a mean Phred below 15, or lacked an exact constant-primer or identifier match. COPE v1.2.5 was used to merge the high-quality paired reads, and each unique nucleotide sequence was defined as a clonotype. MiTCR v1.1 was used to align the clonotypes against IMGT TRBV, TRBD and TRBJ reference segments. The analysis included only V-J combinations with a frequency above 0.0001, which together covered approximately 99% of the repertoires. A TCS score was defined as the ratio of F50 (clonal expansion) to E x V (chaos), with BLOSUM62-based TCRdist applied between CDR3 peptides within each V-J. Welch's t-statistics and random forest reduced approximately 520 V-J features to 10 to 15, which were used in a naive Bayes classifier (R e1071). TCRdb reran the public reads through fastp at Q25 and MiXCR, keeping productive beta chains. CDR3 protein duplicates are merged, each entry listing the most common genes and DNA. TCRdb's processing, not the study's, gives the V and J calls here. The sample table lists roughly 380,000 distinct CDR3 sequences, approximately 14% of them with a count of one. Jointly, the top ten make up roughly 9.6% of the sample.

The sample consisted of blood. The chain is made from TRBV10-1 and TRBJ2-3; no D gene is confidently identified. This clonotype was obtained from a woman aged 60 to 75 with Graves' hyperthyroidism. The DNA sequence reads TGCGCCAGCAGTGAGTCCAGTTCCCCTGGCAGTGGAGATACGCAGTATTTT. The resulting protein is CASSESSSPGSGDTQYF.